This T cell receptor (beta chain) was captured in a study of blood T cell repertoires in COVID-19 (dated by TCRdb to between 2020 and 2021). Describing the broader study: The collaborator samples originated in the United States, Italy and Spain and spanned the acute and convalescent phases of COVID-19. Sample metadata almost always included a de-identified subject ID, COVID-19 status, age in years and sex. Where available, HLA class I and class II types were taken from metadata supplied by the sample provider and were not determined by assay-based typing. The material from the prospective study consisted of cDNA or gDNA derived from T cells, B-cell-depleted T cells, or PBMCs. The repertoires were made available in a free public database intended to serve as a resource for research on the immune response to SARS-CoV-2. Deeply sampled blood TCRbeta repertoires from subjects exposed to, actively infected with, or recovered from COVID-19 were included in the dataset. The samples were drawn from two sources: the first 160 participants of the ongoing ImmuneRACE study, and about 1,300 subjects contributed by 6 global collaborators.

Here is what the overall study found, with its caveats: Clinical and demographic metadata were provided uncurated, with the amount varying by source and participant.

TCRbeta CDR3 regions were amplified from genomic DNA using the immunoSEQ Assay, a bias-controlled multiplex PCR. Per the original workflow: The number of nucleated cells in each sample was estimated from the amplification of reference gene primers within the assay. Sequence reads were collapsed and filtered to measure the absolute abundance of every unique TCRbeta CDR3 rearrangement. For each sample, productive Simpson clonality was calculated by taking the square root of Simpson's diversity index across productive rearrangements. In its TCRdb copy, this immuneACCESS table keeps in-frame sequences only and misses some clones. Where compared with another copy, unresolved V genes explain less than half of these, and the others have no known cause. The V and J calls and clone size come from that table; D and trimming were worked out from the DNA. The sample yields around 400,000 clones; just over 90% were counted once. The top ten constitute around 0.94% of the sample.

This clone was recorded only once. Its target antigen remains unknown. Base qualities are missing; no much larger clone stands one base away. From the cysteine up to the phenylalanine, the CDR3 has a length of 15 residues. Only CDR3 DNA is held: 45 bases, read in frame from base 1. V has 11 bases trimmed and J has 4 bases trimmed; junction bases matching no gene number 6. Sequences MDHEN (CDR1) and SYDVKM (CDR2) are obtained from the germline V gene. Participants in the prospective study were enrolled through a virtual design, were aged 18 to 89 years, and lived in 24 United States geographic areas. To assign participants to cohorts, the prospective study relied on clinical history that participants themselves reported in a screening survey and a study questionnaire. A participant counted as exposed if, within 2 weeks of entering the study, that participant had been in contact with someone who had a PCR-confirmed or clinician-diagnosed COVID-19 case. Each participant in the prospective study had whole blood, serum and a nasopharyngeal or oropharyngeal swab collected by mobile phlebotomists. Participants in the prospective study had the option to provide additional blood draws and questionnaires over a roughly 2-month period. Before DNA extraction, prospective study blood samples were shipped either frozen or at room temperature.

The sequencing sample was made of PBMCs or T cells enriched from blood (not recorded which). The V and J genes are TRBV28 and TRBJ1-6; 12 central nucleotides agree with TRBD1. The clonotype was recovered from a woman in her thirties or forties who had been exposed to COVID-19. The DNA is TGTGCCGGCGGGGACAGGGGGCCTTATAATTCACCCCTCCACTTT. This codes for CAGGDRGPYNSPLHF.